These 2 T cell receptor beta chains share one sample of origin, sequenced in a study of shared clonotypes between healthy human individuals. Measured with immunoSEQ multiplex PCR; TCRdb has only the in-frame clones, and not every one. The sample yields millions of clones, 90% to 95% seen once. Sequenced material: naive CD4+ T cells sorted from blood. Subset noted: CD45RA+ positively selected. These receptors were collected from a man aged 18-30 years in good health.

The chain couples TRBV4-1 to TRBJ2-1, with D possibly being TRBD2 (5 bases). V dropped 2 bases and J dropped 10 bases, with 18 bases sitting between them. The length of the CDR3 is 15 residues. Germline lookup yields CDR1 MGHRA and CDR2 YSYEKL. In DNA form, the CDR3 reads TGCGCCAGCAGCCAATACTTCTCCGAGGGCCGGGAGCAGTTCTTC. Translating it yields CASSQYFSEGREQFF.

CDR3 coding DNA: TGCGCCAGCAGCCAAGGGGATCCGGGACTAGCGGGAGGGCCCTCGAGGGAGACCCAGTACTTC. It translates to CASSQGDPGLAGGPSRETQYF. This rearrangement joins TRBV4-3 to TRBJ2-5, with 16 positions matching TRBD2. Germline V lookup: CDR1 LGHNA, CDR2 YSLEER. The CDR3 extends over 21 amino acids. V lost 1 base, J lost 5 bases, and 16 bases stayed unmatched.